This T cell receptor beta chain originates from a study of blood T cell repertoires in COVID-19. Overall study: There were acute and convalescent COVID-19 samples, and they came from the United States, Italy and Spain.

CDR1 SGHRS and CDR2 YFSETQ come from the germline V gene. This CDR3 is built from 17 residues. Trimming removed 0 bases from V and 2 bases from J; junction bases left unmatched: 7. Produced via immunoSEQ multiplex PCR; TCRdb's table is partial and in-frame only. The sample lists roughly 160,000 clones; approximately 84% were seen once. This chain links TRBV5-1 with TRBJ2-3, with TRBD2 identical over 9 bases. The sequenced material came from peripheral blood. The receptor's source is a man aged 18-30 years with active or convalescent COVID-19. The chain's CDR3 is CASSLVGSGGPTDTQYF. The CDR3 nucleotides read TGCGCCAGCAGCTTGGTAGGTAGCGGGGGACCCACAGATACGCAGTATTTT.